The 2 T cell receptor beta chains reported below all come from one sample, sequenced in a study of OX40 agonist ivuxolimab in advanced cancers. TCRdb's table, derived via immunoSEQ multiplex PCR, lists solely in-frame clones and lacks some. The sample shows some 75,000 clones, roughly 80% of them seen only once. The specimen comprised CD4+ or CD8+ T cells sorted from blood, sampled in a trial of the OX40 agonist ivuxolimab. These receptors originate from an adult with an advanced solid tumor such as melanoma, head and neck, liver or kidney cancer.

The chain couples TRBV4-1 to TRBJ1-1; no clear D gene. Trimming took off 9 bases at V and 1 base at J, with 18 bases between the two ends. The CDR3 runs 15 residues. Germline CDR1 MGHRA, CDR2 YSYEKL. CDR3 sequence (DNA): TGCGCCAGTGCAGAGAGGGAGCCGCCGAACACTGAAGCTTTCTTT. Translated: CASAEREPPNTEAFF.

The chain has TRBV27 and TRBJ1-5, with 7 bases matching TRBD1. V lost 0 bases, J lost 3 bases, and 2 bases stayed unmatched. The CDR3 sequence is 15 residues long. CDR1 MNHEY and CDR2 SMNVEV come from the germline V gene (reference sequence). As DNA, the CDR3 is TGTGCCAGCAGTTTATCGACAGGGCCCAATCAGCCCCAGCATTTT. This sequence encodes CASSLSTGPNQPQHF.